This TCR beta chain was profiled in a study of T cells after yellow fever vaccination. This clonotype has a handful of counts. Template switching by 5'RACE produced TCR cDNA, adding a universal primer site and UMIs. TCRdb reprocessed the 5' RACE reads with MiXCR, giving one entry per CDR3 protein. The sample carries about 340,000 distinct CDR3 sequences, about 4% recorded once. Trimming stripped 5 bases from V and 2 bases from J, with 18 bases between. The CDR3 covers 17 residues. The germline gives CDR1 MNHEY, CDR2 SMNVEV (reference sequence). Sequencing was performed on PBMCs, taken 5 days after the yellow fever booster vaccination. The rearrangement links TRBV27 to TRBJ2-2; D is perhaps TRBD1 (6 bases). The receptor was isolated from a man aged 18 to 30 who received the YFV17D yellow fever vaccine. CDR3 sequence reads: CASSRQAPQGNTGELFF. CDR3 DNA sequence: TGTGCCAGCAGTAGACAGGCCCCACAGGGCAACACCGGGGAGCTGTTTTTT.